This is a list of T cell receptor beta chains from one sample in a study of cytomegalovirus exposure and HLA in healthy donors. Sequenced by immunoSEQ multiplex PCR; TCRdb stores in-frame clones only, minus some. The data show 100,000 to 150,000 clones, with 65% to 90% seen just once and about 3% held by the top ten. The sample taken for sequencing was PBMCs. The receptors stem from a woman between 18 and 29 years old in good health and CMV-seropositive. Each CDR3 is given with its conserved first and last residue. The D gene is left open where the match is weak. Size is stated for part of the rows, as once, few or many counts, or as a class when the clone is expanded.

J gene	V gene	D gene	clone size	CDR3 protein	CDR3 DNA
TRBJ2-3	TRBV2	NA	NA	CASSRTQNTQYF	TGTGCCAGCAGCCGGACTCAGAATACGCAGTATTTT
TRBJ2-7	TRBV13	NA	NA	CASSFGDTPTPGEQYF	TGTGCCAGCAGCTTCGGGGACACACCCACGCCCGGCGAGCAGTACTTC
TRBJ1-1	TRBV25-1	NA	many	CASSETQAPLEAFF	TGTGCCAGCAGTGAAACACAGGCCCCCCTTGAAGCTTTCTTT
TRBJ1-1	TRBV5-1	NA	NA	CASSLDSMNTEAFF	TGCGCCAGCAGCCTGGACAGCATGAACACTGAAGCTTTCTTT
TRBJ2-3	TRBV10-3	NA	NA	CAISESAGTGTGTQYF	TGTGCCATCAGTGAGTCGGCGGGGACGGGGACGGGTACGCAGTATTTT
TRBJ2-3	TRBV7-3	TRBD2	NA	CASSLGGLGTDTQYF	TGTGCCAGCAGCTTGGGCGGACTAGGCACAGATACGCAGTATTTT
TRBJ2-2	TRBV18	NA	NA	CASSPTVGPTGELFF	TGTGCCAGCTCACCAACTGTGGGCCCCACCGGGGAGCTGTTTTTT
TRBJ2-7	TRBV4-1	NA	NA	CASSHPGIPYEQYF	TGCGCCAGCAGCCACCCAGGAATCCCATACGAGCAGTACTTC
TRBJ1-1	TRBV28	NA	once	CASSFNRVIDEAFF	TGTGCCAGCAGTTTTAACAGGGTCATAGATGAAGCTTTCTTT
TRBJ2-7	TRBV12-5	NA	NA	CASGSPQGPDSYEQYF	TGTGCTAGTGGTTCCCCTCAGGGCCCGGACTCCTACGAGCAGTACTTC
TRBJ2-1	TRBV13	TRBD1	NA	CASSMGTAYNEQFF	TGTGCCAGCAGCATGGGGACAGCCTACAATGAGCAGTTCTTC
TRBJ1-5	TRBV19	TRBD1	NA	CAGRGRGRRSPQHF	TGTGCGGGGAGAGGCAGGGGGCGCCGTTCGCCCCAGCATTTT
TRBJ1-2	TRBV6-5	TRBD1	NA	CASRPQSTGGYGYTF	TGTGCCAGCAGACCCCAATCGACAGGGGGATATGGCTACACCTTC
TRBJ1-2	TRBV6-5	NA	NA	CASSSSQPGANYGYTF	TGTGCCAGCAGTTCGAGTCAGCCCGGAGCTAACTACGGCTACACCTTC
TRBJ1-3	TRBV19	NA	NA	CASSIPNRRAGNTIYF	TGTGCCAGTAGTATACCGAACCGCAGGGCTGGAAACACCATATATTTT
TRBJ2-1	TRBV6-1	NA	NA	CASSEREQFF	TGTGCCAGCAGTGAGAGAGAGCAGTTCTTC
TRBJ1-1	TRBV29-1	NA	NA	CSVGVTGNTEAFF	TGCAGCGTTGGAGTTACAGGGAACACTGAAGCTTTCTTT
TRBJ2-7	TRBV27	NA	NA	CASSLGRFGEQYF	TGTGCCAGCAGTTTGGGCAGATTTGGCGAGCAGTACTTC
TRBJ1-1	TRBV19	TRBD1	NA	CASSVGQGAGTEAFF	TGTGCCAGTAGTGTTGGACAGGGGGCAGGGACTGAAGCTTTCTTT